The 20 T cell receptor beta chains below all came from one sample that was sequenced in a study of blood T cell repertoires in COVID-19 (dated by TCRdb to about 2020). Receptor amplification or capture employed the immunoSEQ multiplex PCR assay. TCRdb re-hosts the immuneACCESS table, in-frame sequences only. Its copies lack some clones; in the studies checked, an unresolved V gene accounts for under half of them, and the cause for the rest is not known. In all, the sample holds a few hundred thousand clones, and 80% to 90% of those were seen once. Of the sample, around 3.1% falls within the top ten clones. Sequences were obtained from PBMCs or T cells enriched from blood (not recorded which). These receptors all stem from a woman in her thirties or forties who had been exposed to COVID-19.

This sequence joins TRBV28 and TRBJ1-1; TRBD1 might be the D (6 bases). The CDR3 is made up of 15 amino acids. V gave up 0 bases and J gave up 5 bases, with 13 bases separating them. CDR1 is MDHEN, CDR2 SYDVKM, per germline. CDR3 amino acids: CASSLWQGLRTEAFF. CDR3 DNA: TGTGCCAGCAGTTTATGGCAGGGGCTACGGACTGAAGCTTTCTTT.

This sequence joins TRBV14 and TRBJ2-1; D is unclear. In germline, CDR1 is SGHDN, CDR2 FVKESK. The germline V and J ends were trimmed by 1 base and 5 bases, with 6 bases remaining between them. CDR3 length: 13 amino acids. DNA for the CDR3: TGTGCCAGCAGCCAAGGGCCTGACAATGAGCAGTTCTTC. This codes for CASSQGPDNEQFF.

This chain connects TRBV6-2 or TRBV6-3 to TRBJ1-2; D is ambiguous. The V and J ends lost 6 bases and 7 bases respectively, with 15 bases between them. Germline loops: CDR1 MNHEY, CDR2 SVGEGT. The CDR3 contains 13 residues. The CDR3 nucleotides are TGTGCCAGCAGCCCCCGGGTAACGGGTGGCTACACCTTC. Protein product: CASSPRVTGGYTF.

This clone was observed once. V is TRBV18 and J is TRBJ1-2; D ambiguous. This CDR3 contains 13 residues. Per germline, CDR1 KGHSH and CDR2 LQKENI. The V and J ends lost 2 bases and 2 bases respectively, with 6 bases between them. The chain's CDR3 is CASSPEVNYGYTF. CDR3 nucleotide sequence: TGTGCCAGCTCACCAGAGGTAAACTATGGCTACACCTTC.

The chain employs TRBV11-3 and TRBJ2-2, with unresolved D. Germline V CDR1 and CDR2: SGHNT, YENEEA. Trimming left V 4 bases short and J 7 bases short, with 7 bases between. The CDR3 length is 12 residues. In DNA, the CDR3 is TGTGCCAGCAGCTCCCGTTACGGGGAGCTGTTTTTT. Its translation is CASSSRYGELFF.

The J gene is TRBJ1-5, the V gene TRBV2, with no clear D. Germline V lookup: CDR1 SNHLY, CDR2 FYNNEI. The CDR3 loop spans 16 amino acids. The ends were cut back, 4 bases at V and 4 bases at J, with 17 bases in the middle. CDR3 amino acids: CASSVLGGSLNQPQHF. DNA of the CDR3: TGTGCCAGCAGTGTGTTGGGCGGGAGCCTAAATCAGCCCCAGCATTTT.

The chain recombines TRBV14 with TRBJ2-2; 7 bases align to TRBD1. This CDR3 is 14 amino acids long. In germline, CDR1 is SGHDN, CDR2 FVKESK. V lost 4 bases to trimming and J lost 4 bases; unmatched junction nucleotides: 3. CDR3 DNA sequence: TGTGCCAGCAGCCTGGGACAGCTCACCGGGGAGCTGTTTTTT. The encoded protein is CASSLGQLTGELFF.

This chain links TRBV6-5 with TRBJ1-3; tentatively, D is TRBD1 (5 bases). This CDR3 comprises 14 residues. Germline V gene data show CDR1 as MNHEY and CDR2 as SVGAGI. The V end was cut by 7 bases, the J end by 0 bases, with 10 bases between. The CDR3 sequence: CASIDRTSGNTIYF. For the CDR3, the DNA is TGTGCCAGCATCGACAGAACCTCTGGAAACACCATATATTTT.

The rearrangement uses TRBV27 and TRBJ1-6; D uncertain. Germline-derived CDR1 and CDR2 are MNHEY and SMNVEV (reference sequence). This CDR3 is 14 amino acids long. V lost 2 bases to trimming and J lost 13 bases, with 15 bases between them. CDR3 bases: TGTGCCAGCAGTTTAAGCAGGCCCGGAGGGCCCCTCCACTTT. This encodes CASSLSRPGGPLHF.

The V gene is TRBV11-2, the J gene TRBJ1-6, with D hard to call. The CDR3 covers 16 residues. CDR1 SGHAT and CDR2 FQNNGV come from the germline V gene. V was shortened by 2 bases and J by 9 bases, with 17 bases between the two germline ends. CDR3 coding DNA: TGTGCCAGCAGCTTACCTTGGTCTCGAGGTCGTTCACCCCTCCACTTT. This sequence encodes CASSLPWSRGRSPLHF.

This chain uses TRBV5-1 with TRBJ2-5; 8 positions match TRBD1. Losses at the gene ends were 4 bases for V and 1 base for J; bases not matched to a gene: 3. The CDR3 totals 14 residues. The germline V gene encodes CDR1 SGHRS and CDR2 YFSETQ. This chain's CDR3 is CASSRQGPQETQYF. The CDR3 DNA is TGCGCCAGCAGCCGACAGGGGCCCCAAGAGACCCAGTACTTC. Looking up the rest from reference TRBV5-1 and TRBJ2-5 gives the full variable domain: KAGVTQTPRYLIKTRGQQVTLSCSPISGHRSVSWYQQTPGQGLQFLFEYFSETQRNKGNFPGRFSGRQFSNSRSEMNVSTLELGDSALYLCASSRQGPQETQYFGPGTRLLVL.

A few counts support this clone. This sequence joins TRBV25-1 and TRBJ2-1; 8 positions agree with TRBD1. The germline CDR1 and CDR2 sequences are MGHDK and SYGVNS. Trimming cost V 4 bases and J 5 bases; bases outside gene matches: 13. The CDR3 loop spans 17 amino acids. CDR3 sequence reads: CASSAETGTGPNNEQFF. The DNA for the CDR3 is TGTGCCAGCAGTGCAGAAACCGGGACAGGTCCCAACAATGAGCAGTTCTTC. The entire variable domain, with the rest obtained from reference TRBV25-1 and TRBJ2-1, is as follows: EADIYQTPRYLVIGTGKKITLECSQTMGHDKMYWYQQDPGMELHLIHYSYGVNSTEKGDLSSESTVSRIRTEHFPLTLESARPSHTSQYLCASSAETGTGPNNEQFFGPGTRLTVL.

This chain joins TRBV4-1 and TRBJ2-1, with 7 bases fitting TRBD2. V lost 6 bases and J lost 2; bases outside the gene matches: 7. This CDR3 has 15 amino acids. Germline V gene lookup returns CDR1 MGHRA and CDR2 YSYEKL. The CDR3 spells CASRSRAGTYNEQFF. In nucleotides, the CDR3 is TGCGCCAGCAGATCCCGAGCGGGGACCTACAATGAGCAGTTCTTC.

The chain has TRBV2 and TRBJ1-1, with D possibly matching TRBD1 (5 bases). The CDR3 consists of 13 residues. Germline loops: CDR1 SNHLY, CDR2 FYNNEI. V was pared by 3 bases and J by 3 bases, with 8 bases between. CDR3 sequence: CASSDRVDTEAFF. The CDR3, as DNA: TGTGCCAGCAGTGACAGGGTGGACACTGAAGCTTTCTTT.

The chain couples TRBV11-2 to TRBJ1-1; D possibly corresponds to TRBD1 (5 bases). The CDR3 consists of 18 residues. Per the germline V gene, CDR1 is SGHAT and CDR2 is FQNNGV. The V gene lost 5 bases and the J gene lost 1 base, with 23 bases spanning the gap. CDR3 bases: TGTGCCAGCAGCCGCCTCAGGGTCCAGCGGGGGAAGAACACTGAAGCTTTCTTT. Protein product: CASSRLRVQRGKNTEAFF.

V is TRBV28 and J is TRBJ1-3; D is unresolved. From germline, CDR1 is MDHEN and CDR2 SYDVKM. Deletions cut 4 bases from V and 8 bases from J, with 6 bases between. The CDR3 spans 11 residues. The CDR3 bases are TGTGCCAGCAGTTCCCATTACACCATATATTTT. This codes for CASSSHYTIYF.

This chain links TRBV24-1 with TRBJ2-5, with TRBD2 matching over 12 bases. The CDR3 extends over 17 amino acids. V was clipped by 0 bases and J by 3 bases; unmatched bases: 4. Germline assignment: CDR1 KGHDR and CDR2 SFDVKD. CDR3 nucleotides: TGTGCCACCAGTGATTTGGGGACTAGCGGGTGGGAAGAGACCCAGTACTTC. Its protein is CATSDLGTSGWEETQYF.

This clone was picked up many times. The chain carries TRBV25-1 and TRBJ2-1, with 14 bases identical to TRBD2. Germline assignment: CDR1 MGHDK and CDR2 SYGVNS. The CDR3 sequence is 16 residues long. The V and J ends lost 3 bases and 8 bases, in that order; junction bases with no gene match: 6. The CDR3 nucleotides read TGTGCCAGCAGTGACCCGGGACTAGCGGGAGTACATGAGCAGTTCTTC. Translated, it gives CASSDPGLAGVHEQFF.

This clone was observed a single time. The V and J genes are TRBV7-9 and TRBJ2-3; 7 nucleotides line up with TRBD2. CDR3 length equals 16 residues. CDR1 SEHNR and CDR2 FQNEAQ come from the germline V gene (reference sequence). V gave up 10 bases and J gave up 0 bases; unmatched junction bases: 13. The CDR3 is CAILGLGGTSTDTQYF. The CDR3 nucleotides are TGTGCCATCCTGGGTTTGGGGGGGACCAGCACAGATACGCAGTATTTT.

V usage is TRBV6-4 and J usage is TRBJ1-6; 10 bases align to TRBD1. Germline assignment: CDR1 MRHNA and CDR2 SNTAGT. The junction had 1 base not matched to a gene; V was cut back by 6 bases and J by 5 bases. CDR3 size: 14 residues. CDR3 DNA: TGTGCCAGCAGCGGGACAGGGGATAATTCACCCCTCCACTTT. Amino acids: CASSGTGDNSPLHF.